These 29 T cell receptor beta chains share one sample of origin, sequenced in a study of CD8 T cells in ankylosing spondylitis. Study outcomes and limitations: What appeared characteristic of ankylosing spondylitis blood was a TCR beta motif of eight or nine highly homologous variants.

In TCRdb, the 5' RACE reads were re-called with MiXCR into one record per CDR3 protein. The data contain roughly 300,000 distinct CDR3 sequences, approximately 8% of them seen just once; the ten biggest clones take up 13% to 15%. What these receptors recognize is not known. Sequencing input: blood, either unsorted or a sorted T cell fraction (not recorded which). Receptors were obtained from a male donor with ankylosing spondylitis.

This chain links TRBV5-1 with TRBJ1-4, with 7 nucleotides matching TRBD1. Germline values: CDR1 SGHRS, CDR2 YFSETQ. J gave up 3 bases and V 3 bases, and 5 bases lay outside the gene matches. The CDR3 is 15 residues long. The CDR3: CASSSQGPANEKLFF. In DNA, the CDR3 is TGCGCCAGCAGCTCACAGGGGCCGGCTAATGAAAAACTGTTTTTT.

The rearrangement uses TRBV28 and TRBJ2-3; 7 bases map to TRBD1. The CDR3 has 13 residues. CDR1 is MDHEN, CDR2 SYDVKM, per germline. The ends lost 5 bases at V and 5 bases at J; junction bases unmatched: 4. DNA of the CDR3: TGTGCCAGCAGTAAACAGGGGAGAGATACGCAGTATTTT. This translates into CASSKQGRDTQYF.

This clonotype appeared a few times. This CDR3 reads CASRQEPSYNEQFF. The CDR3 coding sequence is TGCGCCAGCAGACAGGAACCCTCCTACAATGAGCAGTTCTTC. This chain uses TRBV5-1 with TRBJ2-1, with TRBD1 as a possible D gene (5 bases). Germline assignment: CDR1 SGHRS and CDR2 YFSETQ. Trimming stripped 5 bases from V and 0 bases from J, with 9 bases between. CDR3 size: 14 residues.

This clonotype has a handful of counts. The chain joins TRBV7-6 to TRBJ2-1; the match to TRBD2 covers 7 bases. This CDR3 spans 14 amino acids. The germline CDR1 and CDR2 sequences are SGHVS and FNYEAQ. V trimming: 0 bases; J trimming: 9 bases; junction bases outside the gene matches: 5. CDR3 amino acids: CASSLAAGDGEQFF. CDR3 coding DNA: TGTGCCAGCAGCTTAGCGGCGGGAGATGGTGAGCAGTTCTTC.

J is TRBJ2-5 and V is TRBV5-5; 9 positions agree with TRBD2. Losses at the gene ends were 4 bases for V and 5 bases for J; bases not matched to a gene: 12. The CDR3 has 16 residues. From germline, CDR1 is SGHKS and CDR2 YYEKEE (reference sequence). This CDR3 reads CASSPPASGIGETQYF. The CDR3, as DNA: TGTGCCAGCAGCCCCCCGGCTAGCGGGATCGGGGAGACCCAGTACTTC. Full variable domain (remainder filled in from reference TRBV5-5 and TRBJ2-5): DAGVTQSPTHLIKTRGQQVTLRCSPISGHKSVSWYQQVLGQGPQFIFQYYEKEERGRGNFPDRFSARQFPNYSSELNVNALLLGDSALYLCASSPPASGIGETQYFGPGTRLLVL.

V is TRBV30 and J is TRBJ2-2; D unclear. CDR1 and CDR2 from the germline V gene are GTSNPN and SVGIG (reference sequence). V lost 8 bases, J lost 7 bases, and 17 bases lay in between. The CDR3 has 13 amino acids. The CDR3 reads CAGRARSGGELFF. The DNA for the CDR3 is TGTGCCGGCCGGGCCCGATCGGGCGGGGAGCTGTTTTTT.

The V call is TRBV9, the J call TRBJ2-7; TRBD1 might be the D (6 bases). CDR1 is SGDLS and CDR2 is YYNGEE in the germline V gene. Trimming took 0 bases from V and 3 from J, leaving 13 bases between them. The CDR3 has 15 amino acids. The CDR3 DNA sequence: TGTGCCAGCAGCGTAGAGGCAGGACAGAACTACGAGCAGTACTTC. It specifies CASSVEAGQNYEQYF.

The DNA for the CDR3 is TGTGCCAGCGAGTCGGTCTCGATAACAGATACGCAGTATTTT. This encodes CASESVSITDTQYF. The J gene is TRBJ2-3, the V gene TRBV6-1; D unclear. Per the germline V gene, CDR1 is MNHNS and CDR2 is SASEGT. Trimming stripped 8 bases from V and 3 bases from J, with 15 bases between. The CDR3 runs to 14 residues.

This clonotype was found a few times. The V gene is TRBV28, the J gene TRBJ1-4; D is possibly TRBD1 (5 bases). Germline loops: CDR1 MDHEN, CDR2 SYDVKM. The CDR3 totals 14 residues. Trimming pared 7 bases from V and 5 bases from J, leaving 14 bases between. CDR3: CASMYSQGNEKLFF. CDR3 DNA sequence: TGTGCCAGCATGTACTCCCAGGGAAATGAAAAACTGTTTTTT.

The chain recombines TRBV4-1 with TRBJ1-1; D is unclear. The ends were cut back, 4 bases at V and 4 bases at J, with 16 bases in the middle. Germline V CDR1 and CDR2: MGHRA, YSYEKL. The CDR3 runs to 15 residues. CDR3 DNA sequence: TGCGCCAGCAGCCCCACCGCGGGGTTGGTCACTGAAGCTTTCTTT. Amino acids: CASSPTAGLVTEAFF.

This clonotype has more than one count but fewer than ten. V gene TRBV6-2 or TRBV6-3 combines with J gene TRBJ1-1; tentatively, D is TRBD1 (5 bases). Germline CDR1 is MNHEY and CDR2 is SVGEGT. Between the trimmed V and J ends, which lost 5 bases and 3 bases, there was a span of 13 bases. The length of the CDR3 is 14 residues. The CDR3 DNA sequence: TGTGCCAGCAGTAGACCGGTGGGGGACACTGAAGCTTTCTTT. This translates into CASSRPVGDTEAFF.

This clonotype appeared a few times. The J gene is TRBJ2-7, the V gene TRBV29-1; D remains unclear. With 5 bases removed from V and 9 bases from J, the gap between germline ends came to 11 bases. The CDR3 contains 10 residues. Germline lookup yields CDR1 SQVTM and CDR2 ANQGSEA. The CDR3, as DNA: TGCAGCGTTTATATGGGCGCGCAGTACTTC. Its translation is CSVYMGAQYF.

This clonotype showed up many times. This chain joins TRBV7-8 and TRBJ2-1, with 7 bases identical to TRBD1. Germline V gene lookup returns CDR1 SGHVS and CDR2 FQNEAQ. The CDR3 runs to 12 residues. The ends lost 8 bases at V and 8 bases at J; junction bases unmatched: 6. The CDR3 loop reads CASDRQGHEQFF. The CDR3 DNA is TGTGCCAGCGACAGACAGGGCCATGAGCAGTTCTTC.

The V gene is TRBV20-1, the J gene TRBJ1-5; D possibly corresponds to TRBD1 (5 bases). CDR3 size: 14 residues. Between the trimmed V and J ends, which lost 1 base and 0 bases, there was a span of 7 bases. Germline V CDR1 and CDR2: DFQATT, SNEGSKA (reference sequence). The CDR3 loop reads CSARAGYSNQPQHF. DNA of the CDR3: TGCAGTGCTAGAGCAGGGTATAGCAATCAGCCCCAGCATTTT.

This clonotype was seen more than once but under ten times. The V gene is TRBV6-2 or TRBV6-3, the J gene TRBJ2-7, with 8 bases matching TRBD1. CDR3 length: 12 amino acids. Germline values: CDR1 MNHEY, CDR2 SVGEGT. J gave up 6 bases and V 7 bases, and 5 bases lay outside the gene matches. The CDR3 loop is CASNPTGVEQYF. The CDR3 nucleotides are TGTGCCAGCAACCCGACAGGGGTCGAGCAGTACTTC.

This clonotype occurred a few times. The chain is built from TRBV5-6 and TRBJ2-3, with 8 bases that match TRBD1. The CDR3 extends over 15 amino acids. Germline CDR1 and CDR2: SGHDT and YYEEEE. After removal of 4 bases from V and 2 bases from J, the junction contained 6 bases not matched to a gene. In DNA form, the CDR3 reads TGTGCCAGCAGCGGCAGGGGGCTCTACACAGATACGCAGTATTTT. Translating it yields CASSGRGLYTDTQYF.

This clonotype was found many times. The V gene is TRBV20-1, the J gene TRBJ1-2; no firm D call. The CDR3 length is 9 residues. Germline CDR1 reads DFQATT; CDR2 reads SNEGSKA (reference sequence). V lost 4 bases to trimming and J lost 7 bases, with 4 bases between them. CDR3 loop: CSATPGYTF. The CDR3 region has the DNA TGCAGTGCTACCCCTGGCTACACCTTC.

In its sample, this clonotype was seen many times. In DNA form, the CDR3 reads TGCAGCGTCACCGAAGGAACTAGCACAGATACGCAGTATTTT. It encodes CSVTEGTSTDTQYF. The J gene is TRBJ2-3, the V gene TRBV29-1, with unresolved D. CDR1 SQVTM and CDR2 ANQGSEA come from the germline V gene. The CDR3 covers 14 residues. Trimming removed 6 bases at V and 0 bases at J, with 13 bases between.

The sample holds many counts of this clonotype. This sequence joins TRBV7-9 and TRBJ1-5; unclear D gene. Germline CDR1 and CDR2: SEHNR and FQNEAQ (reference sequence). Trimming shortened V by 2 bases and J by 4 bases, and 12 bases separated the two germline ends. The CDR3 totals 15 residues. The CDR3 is CASSLSVGENQPQHF. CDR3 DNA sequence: TGTGCCAGCAGCTTATCGGTAGGAGAGAATCAGCCCCAGCATTTT.

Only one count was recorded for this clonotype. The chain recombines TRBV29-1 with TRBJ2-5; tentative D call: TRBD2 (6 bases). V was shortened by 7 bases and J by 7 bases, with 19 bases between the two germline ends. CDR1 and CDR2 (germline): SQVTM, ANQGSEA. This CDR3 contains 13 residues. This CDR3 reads CSGGGSGLGTQYF. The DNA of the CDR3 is TGCAGCGGTGGAGGGAGCGGATTAGGGACCCAGTACTTC.

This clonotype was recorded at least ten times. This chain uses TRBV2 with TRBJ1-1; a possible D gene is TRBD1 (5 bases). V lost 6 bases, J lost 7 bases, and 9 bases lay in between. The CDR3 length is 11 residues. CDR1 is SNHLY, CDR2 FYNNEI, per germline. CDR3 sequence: CASRTGGEAFF. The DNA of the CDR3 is TGTGCCAGCAGAACTGGGGGTGAAGCTTTCTTT.

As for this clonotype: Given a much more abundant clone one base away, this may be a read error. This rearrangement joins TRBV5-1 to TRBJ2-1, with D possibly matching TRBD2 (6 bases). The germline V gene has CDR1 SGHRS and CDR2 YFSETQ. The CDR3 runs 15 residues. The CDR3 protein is CASSPMEGGYNQQFF. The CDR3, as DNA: TGCGCCAGCAGTCCTATGGAGGGTGGGTACAATCAGCAGTTCTTC.

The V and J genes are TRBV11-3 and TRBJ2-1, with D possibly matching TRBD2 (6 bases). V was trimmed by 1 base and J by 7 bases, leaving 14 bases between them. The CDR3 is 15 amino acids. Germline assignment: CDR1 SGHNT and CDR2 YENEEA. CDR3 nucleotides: TGTGCCAGCAGCTTAGGGGACTTCCTTCGAAATGAGCAGTTCTTC. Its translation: CASSLGDFLRNEQFF.

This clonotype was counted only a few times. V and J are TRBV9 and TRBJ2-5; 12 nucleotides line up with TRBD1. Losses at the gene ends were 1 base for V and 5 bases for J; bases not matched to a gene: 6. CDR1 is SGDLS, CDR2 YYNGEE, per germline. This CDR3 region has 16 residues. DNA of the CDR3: TGTGCCAGCAGCGTACCGGGACAGGGGGCAACTGAGACCCAGTACTTC. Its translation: CASSVPGQGATETQYF. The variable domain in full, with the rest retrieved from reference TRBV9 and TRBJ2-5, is DSGVTQTPKHLITATGQRVTLRCSPRSGDLSVYWYQQSLDQGLQFLIQYYNGEERAKGNILERFSAQQFPDLHSELNLSSLELGDSALYFCASSVPGQGATETQYFGPGTRLLVL.

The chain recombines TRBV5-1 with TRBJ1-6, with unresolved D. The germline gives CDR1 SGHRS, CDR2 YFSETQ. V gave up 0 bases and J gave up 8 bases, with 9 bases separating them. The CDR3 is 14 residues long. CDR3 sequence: CASSLVSEDSPLHF. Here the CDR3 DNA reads TGCGCCAGCAGCTTGGTATCAGAAGATTCACCCCTCCACTTT. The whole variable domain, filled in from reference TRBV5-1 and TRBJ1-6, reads KAGVTQTPRYLIKTRGQQVTLSCSPISGHRSVSWYQQTPGQGLQFLFEYFSETQRNKGNFPGRFSGRQFSNSRSEMNVSTLELGDSALYLCASSLVSEDSPLHFGNGTRLTVT.

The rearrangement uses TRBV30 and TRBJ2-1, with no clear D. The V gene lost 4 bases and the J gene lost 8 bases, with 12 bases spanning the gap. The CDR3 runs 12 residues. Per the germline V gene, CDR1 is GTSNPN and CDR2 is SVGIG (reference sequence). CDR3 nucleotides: TGTGCCTGGAACTCTGCTGGGTATGAGCAGTTCTTC. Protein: CAWNSAGYEQFF.

The DNA for the CDR3 is TGTGCCAGTAAGACAGGGTTTGAGACCCAGTACTTC. It translates to CASKTGFETQYF. This chain joins TRBV28 and TRBJ2-5, with 7 bases fitting TRBD1. The CDR3 loop spans 12 amino acids. Germline values: CDR1 MDHEN, CDR2 SYDVKM. With V trimmed by 9 bases and J by 5 bases, 6 bases remained unmatched.

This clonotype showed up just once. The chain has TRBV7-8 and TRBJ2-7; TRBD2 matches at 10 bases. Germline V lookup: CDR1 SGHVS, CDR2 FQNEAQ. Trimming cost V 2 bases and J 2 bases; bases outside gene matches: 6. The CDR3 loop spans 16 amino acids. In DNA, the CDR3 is TGTGCCAGCAGCTTACTAGTAGCGGGAGGTCCCTACGAGCAGTACTTC. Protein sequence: CASSLLVAGGPYEQYF.

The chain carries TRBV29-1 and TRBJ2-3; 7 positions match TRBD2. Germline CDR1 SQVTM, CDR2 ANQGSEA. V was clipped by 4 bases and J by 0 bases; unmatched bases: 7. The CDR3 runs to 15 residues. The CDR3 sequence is CSVAALAASTDTQYF. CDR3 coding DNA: TGCAGCGTTGCTGCGCTAGCGGCTAGCACAGATACGCAGTATTTT.